This T cell receptor (beta chain) was obtained from a study of blood T cells in healthy people across ages. CDR3 length equals 15 residues. V lost 0 bases to trimming and J lost 8 bases, with 15 bases between them. Germline-derived CDR1 and CDR2 are LGHDT and YNNKEL (reference sequence). The use of a sample-barcoded 5' primer and a J-beta primer mix characterized a second PCR of roughly 7 to 11 cycles. Per sample, CDR3-containing paired-end reads numbered at least 2.5 million. One entry per CDR3 protein, called by TCRdb with MiXCR from the 5' RACE reads. This sample carries under 850,000 distinct CDR3 sequences, roughly 35% of them seen once, and the ten largest clones take approximately 12%.

This chain links TRBV3-1 with TRBJ2-3; weak D call: TRBD2 (6 bases). The sequence came from a man aged 18 to 29 in good health. The sequenced material came from blood. CDR3 in amino acids: CASSQDLAFGSTQYF. CDR3 DNA sequence: TGTGCCAGCAGCCAAGATCTTGCTTTCGGGAGTACGCAGTATTTT.